The clone carrying this T cell receptor beta chain was seen once. The sample originates from a study of blood T cell repertoires in COVID-19. As for the study in general: COVID-19 samples, acute and convalescent, were from the United States, Italy and Spain. The cDNA or gDNA used as material had been derived from T cells, B-cell-depleted T cells, or PBMCs.

Original processing notes: Amplification from reference gene primers served as the basis for estimated nucleated cell counts. Profiling relied on immunoSEQ multiplex PCR, and the TCRdb table lists in-frame clones only, not all of them. The D gene and trimming were derived from the DNA, and the V and J assignments and clone size from that table. Among about 90,000 clones listed, roughly nine tenths were seen once. The CDR3 is 15 amino acids. Germline V CDR1 and CDR2: LNHDA, SQIVND (reference sequence). Trimming removed 6 bases from V and 0 bases from J, with 15 bases in between. Sequencing was performed on peripheral blood. The TCR was taken from a man aged 50 or older with acute or convalescent COVID-19. The rearrangement joins TRBV19 to TRBJ2-7, with D perhaps matching TRBD1 (6 bases). The CDR3 here is CASRSSTGSSYEQYF. Written as DNA, the CDR3 is TGTGCCAGTAGATCGTCGACAGGATCCTCCTACGAGCAGTACTTC.